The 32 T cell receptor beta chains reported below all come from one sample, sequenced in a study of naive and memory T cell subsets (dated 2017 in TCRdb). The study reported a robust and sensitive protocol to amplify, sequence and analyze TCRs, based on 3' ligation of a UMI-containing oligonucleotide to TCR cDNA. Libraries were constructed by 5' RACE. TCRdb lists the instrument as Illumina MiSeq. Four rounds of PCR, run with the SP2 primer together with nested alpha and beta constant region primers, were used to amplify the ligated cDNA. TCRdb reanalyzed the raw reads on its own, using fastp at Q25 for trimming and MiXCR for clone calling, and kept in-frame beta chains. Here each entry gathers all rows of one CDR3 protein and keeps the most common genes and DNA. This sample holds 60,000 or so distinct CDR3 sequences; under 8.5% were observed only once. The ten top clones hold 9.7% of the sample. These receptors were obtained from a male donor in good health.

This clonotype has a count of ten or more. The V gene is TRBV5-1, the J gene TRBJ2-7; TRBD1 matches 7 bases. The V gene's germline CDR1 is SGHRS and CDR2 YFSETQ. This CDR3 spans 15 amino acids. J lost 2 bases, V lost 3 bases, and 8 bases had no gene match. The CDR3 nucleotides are TGCGCCAGCAGCTCTCCCGGGACAGACCCCTACGAGCAGTACTTC. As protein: CASSSPGTDPYEQYF.

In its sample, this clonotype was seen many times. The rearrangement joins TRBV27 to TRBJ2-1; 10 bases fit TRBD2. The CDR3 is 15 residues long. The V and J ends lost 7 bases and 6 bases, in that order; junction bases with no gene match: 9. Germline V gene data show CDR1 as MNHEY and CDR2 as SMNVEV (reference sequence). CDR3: CASKIAGGFGNEQFF. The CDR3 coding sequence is TGTGCCAGCAAGATAGCGGGAGGCTTCGGCAATGAGCAGTTCTTC.

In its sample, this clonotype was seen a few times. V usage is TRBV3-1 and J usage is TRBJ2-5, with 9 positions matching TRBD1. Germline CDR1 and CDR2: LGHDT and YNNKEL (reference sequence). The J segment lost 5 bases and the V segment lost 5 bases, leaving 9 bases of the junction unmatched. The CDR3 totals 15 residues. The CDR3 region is CASSVSGTGLETQYF. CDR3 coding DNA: TGTGCCAGCAGCGTTTCCGGGACAGGGCTCGAGACCCAGTACTTC.

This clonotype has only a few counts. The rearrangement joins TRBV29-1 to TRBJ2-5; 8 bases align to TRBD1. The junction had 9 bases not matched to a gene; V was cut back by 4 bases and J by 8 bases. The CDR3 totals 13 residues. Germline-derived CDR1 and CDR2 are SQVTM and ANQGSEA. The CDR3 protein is CSVAQGDWGTQYF. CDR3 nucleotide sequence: TGCAGCGTTGCACAGGGGGACTGGGGAACCCAGTACTTC.

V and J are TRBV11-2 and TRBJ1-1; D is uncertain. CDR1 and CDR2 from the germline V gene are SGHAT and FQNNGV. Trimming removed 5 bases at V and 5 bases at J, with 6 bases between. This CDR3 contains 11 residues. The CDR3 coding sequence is TGTGCCAGCAGCCCGAAGACTGAAGCTTTCTTT. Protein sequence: CASSPKTEAFF.

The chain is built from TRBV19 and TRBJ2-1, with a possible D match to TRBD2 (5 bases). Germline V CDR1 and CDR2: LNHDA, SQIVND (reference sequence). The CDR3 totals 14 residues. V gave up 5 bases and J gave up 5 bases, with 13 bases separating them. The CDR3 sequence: CASSSLLADNEQFF. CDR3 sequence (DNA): TGTGCCAGTAGTTCACTCCTAGCCGACAATGAGCAGTTCTTC.

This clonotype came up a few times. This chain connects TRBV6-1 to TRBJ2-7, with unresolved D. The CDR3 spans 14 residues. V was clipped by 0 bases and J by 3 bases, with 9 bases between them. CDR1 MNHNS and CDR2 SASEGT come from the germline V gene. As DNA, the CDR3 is TGTGCCAGCAGTGAAGCGCTGTTTGGCTACGAGCAGTACTTC. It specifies CASSEALFGYEQYF.

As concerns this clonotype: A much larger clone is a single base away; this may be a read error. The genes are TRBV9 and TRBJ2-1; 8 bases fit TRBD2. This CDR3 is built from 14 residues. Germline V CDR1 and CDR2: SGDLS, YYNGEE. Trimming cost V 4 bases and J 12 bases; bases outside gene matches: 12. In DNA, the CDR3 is TGTGCCAGCAGCCCGACTGGCGGGGGGCGGGGGCAGTTCTTC. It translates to CASSPTGGGRGQFF. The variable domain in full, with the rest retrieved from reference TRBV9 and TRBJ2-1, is DSGVTQTPKHLITATGQRVTLRCSPRSGDLSVYWYQQSLDQGLQFLIQYYNGEERAKGNILERFSAQQFPDLHSELNLSSLELGDSALYFCASSPTGGGRGQFFGPGTRLTVL.

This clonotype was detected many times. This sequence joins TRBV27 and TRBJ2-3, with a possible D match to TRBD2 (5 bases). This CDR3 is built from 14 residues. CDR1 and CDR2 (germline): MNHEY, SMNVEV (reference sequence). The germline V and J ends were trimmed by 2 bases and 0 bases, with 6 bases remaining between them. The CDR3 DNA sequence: TGTGCCAGCAGTTTACGGACTAGCACAGATACGCAGTATTTT. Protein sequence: CASSLRTSTDTQYF.

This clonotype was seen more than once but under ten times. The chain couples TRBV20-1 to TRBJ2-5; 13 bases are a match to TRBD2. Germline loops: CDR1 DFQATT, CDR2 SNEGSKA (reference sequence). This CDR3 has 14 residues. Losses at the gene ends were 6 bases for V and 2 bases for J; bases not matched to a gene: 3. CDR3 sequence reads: CSARTSGGQETQYF. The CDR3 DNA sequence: TGCAGTGCAAGGACTAGCGGGGGACAAGAGACCCAGTACTTC.

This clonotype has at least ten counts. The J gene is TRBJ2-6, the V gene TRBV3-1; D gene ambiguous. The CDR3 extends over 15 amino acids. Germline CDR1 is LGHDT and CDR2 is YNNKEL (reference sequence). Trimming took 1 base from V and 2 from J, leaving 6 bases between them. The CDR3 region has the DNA TGTGCCAGCAGCCAAGGCCGCGCTGGGGCCAACGTCCTGACTTTC. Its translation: CASSQGRAGANVLTF.

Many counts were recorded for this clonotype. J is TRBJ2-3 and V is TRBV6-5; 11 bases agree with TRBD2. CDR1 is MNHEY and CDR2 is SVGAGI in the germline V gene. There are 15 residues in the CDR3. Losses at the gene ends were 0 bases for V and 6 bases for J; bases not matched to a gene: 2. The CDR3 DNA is TGTGCCAGCAGTTACTCGGGACTAGCGGCCGATACGCAGTATTTT. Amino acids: CASSYSGLAADTQYF.

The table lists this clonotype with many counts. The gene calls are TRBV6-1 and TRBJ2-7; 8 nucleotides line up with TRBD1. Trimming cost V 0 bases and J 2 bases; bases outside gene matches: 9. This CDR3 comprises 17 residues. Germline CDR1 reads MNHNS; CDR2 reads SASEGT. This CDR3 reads CASSEAVQDRVAYEQYF. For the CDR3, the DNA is TGTGCCAGCAGTGAAGCTGTCCAGGACAGGGTTGCCTACGAGCAGTACTTC.

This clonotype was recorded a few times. CDR3 nucleotides: TGTGCCAGCAGTCTCCAGTTAAGGGGGGAGCTGTTTTTT. Translated: CASSLQLRGELFF. J is TRBJ2-2 and V is TRBV28; D not certain. V lost 5 bases to trimming and J lost 8 bases, with 12 bases between them. The CDR3 spans 13 residues. Germline V gene sequence: CDR1 MDHEN, CDR2 SYDVKM. The full variable domain, in which reference TRBV28 and TRBJ2-2 provide the parts outside the CDR3, is DVKVTQSSRYLVKRTGEKVFLECVQDMDHENMFWYRQDPGLGLRLIYFSYDVKMKEKGDIPEGYSVSREKKERFSLILESASTNQTSMYLCASSLQLRGELFFGEGSRLTVL.

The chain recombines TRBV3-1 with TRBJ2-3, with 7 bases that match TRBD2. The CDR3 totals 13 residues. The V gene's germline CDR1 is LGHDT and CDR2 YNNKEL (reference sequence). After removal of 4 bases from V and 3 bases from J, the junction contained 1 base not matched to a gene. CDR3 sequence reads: CASSPGRTDTQYF. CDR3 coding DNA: TGTGCCAGCAGCCCCGGGAGGACAGATACGCAGTATTTT.

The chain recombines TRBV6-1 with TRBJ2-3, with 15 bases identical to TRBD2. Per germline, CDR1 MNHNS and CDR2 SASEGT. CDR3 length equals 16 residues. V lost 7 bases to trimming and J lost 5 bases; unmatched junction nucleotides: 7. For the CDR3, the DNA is TGTGCCAGCAAAGGACTAGCGGGGGGGCTGGGAGATACGCAGTATTTT. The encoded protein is CASKGLAGGLGDTQYF.

CDR3 bases: TGTGCCAGTAGTCACCGGGACGGGACGGGCTACAATGAGCAGTTCTTC. Translated: CASSHRDGTGYNEQFF. The V call is TRBV19, the J call TRBJ2-1, with D perhaps assigned TRBD1 or TRBD2 (5 bases each). This CDR3 is 16 amino acids long. CDR1 and CDR2 (germline): LNHDA, SQIVND (reference sequence). V gave up 5 bases and J gave up 3 bases, with 17 bases separating them.

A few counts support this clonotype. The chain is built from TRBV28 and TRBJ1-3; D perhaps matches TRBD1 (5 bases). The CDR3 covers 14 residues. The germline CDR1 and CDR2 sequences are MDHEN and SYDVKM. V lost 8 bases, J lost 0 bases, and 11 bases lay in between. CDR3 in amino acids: CASGDGDSGNTIYF. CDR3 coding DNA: TGTGCCAGCGGGGACGGGGACTCTGGAAACACCATATATTTT.

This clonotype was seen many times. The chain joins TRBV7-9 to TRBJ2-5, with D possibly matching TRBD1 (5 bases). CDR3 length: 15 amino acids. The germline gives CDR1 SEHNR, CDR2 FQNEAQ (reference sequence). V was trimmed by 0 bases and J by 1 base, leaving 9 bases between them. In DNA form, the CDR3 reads TGTGCCAGCAGCTTAGCGGTGACAGCCCAAGAGACCCAGTACTTC. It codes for CASSLAVTAQETQYF.

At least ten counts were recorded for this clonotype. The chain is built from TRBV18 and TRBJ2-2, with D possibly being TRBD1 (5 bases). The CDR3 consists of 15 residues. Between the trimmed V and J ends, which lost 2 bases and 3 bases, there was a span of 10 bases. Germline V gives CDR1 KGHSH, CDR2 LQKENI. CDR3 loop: CASSPTGHHTGELFF. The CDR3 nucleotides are TGTGCCAGCTCACCAACCGGACATCACACCGGGGAGCTGTTTTTT.

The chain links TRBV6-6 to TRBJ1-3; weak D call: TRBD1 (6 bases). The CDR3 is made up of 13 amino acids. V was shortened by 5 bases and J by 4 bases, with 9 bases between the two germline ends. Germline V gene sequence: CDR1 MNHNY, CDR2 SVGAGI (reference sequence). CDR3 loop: CASSRDIGNTIYF. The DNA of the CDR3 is TGTGCCAGCAGTCGGGACATCGGAAACACCATATATTTT.

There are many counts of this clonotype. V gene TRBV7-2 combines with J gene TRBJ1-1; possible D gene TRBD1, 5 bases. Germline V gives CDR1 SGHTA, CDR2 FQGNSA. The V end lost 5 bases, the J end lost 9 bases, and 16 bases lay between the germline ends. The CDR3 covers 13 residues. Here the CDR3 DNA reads TGTGCCAGCAGCCGGTCGGGGGGGACTAAAGCTTTCTTT. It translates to CASSRSGGTKAFF.

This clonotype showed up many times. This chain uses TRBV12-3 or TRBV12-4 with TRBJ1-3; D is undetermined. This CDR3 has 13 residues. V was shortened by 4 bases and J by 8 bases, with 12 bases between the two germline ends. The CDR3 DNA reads TGTGCCAGCAGTTCCCGGGAGGGTGACACCATATATTTT. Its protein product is CASSSREGDTIYF.

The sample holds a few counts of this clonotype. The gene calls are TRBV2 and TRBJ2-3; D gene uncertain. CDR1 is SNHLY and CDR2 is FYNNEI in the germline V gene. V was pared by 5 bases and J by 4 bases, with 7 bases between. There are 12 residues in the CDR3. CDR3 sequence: CASSRTADTQYF. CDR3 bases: TGTGCCAGCAGTCGTACAGCAGATACGCAGTATTTT.

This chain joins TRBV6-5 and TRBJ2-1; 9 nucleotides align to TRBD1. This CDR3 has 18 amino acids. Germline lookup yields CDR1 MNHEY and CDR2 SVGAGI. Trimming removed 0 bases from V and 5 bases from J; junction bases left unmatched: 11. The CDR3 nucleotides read TGTGCCAGCAGTTACTCTCCCCCGGGACAGGGACGGCACAATGAGCAGTTCTTC. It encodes CASSYSPPGQGRHNEQFF.

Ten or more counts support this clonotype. CDR3 sequence: CASTHGGNQETQYF. The CDR3 coding sequence is TGTGCCAGCACCCACGGGGGGAACCAAGAGACCCAGTACTTC. The V call is TRBV25-1, the J call TRBJ2-5, with 7 bases lining up with TRBD2. Per the germline V gene, CDR1 is MGHDK and CDR2 is SYGVNS. Trimming at V came to 7 bases and at J to 0 bases, leaving 5 bases not matched to a gene. The CDR3 loop spans 14 amino acids.

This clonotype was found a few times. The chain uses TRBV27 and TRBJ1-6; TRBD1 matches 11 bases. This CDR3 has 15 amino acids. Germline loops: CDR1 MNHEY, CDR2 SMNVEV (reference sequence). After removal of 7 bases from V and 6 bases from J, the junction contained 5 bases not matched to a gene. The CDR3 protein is CASKGQGAFNSPLHF. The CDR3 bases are TGTGCCAGCAAAGGACAGGGGGCCTTTAATTCACCCCTCCACTTT.

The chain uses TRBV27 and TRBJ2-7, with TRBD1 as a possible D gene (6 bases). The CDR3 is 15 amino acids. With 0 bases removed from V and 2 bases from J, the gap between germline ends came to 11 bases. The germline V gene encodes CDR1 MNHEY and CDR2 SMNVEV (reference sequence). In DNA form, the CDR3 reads TGTGCCAGCAGTTTATCCCCAGGGGTACCCTACGAGCAGTACTTC. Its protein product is CASSLSPGVPYEQYF.

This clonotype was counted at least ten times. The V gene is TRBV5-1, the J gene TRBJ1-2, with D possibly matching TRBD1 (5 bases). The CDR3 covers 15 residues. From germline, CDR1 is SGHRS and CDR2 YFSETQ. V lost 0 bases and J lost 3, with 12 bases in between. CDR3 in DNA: TGCGCCAGCAGCTTGGTAGAGGGGATCTACTATGGCTACACCTTC. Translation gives CASSLVEGIYYGYTF. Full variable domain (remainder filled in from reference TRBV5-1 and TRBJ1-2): KAGVTQTPRYLIKTRGQQVTLSCSPISGHRSVSWYQQTPGQGLQFLFEYFSETQRNKGNFPGRFSGRQFSNSRSEMNVSTLELGDSALYLCASSLVEGIYYGYTFGSGTRLTVV.

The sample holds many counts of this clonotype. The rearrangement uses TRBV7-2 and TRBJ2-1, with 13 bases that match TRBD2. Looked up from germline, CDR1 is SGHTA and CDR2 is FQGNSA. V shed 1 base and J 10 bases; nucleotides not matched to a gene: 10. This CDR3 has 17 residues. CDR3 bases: TGTGCCAGCAGCTTAGGGGGACTAGCGGGGCCCATCGTCGAGCAGTTCTTC. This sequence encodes CASSLGGLAGPIVEQFF.

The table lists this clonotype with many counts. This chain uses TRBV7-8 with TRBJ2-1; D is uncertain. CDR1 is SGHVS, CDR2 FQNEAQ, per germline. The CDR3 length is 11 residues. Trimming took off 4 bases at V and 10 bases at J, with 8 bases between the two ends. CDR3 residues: CASSSLPEQFF. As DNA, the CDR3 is TGTGCCAGCAGCTCGCTCCCCGAGCAGTTCTTC.

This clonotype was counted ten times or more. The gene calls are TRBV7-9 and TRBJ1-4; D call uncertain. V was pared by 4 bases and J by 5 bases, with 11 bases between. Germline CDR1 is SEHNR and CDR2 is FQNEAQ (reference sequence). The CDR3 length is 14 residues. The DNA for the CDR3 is TGTGCCAGCAGCTCAATGGGAGGGAATGAAAAACTGTTTTTT. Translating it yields CASSSMGGNEKLFF.